Listed below are T cell receptor beta chains from one sample, sequenced in a study of cytomegalovirus exposure and HLA in healthy donors. Assay used: immunoSEQ multiplex PCR; TCRdb lists only in-frame clones, some missing. The sample records more than 95,000 clones, 80% being singletons. Sample: PBMCs. These TCRs come from a man aged 30 to 45 in good health and CMV-seropositive. Both conserved end residues are part of each CDR3. A D gene is named only where the DNA matches it firmly.

V: TRBV27
D: .
length: 11
J: TRBJ1-2
CDR3: CASGQGKGYTF

V: TRBV5-6
D: .
length: 16
J: TRBJ1-6
CDR3: CASTLGQSFYNSPLHF

V: TRBV2
D: .
length: 15
J: TRBJ2-7
CDR3: CASTRVPSPSGEQYF

V: TRBV28
D: .
length: 14
J: TRBJ1-3
CDR3: CASGQGVSGNTIYF

V: TRBV19
D: TRBD1
length: 12
J: TRBJ2-7
CDR3: CASSTGGYEQYF

V: TRBV7-9
D: TRBD2
length: 16
J: TRBJ2-2
CDR3: CASSSRGGLNTGELFF

V: TRBV7-9
D: TRBD1
length: 15
J: TRBJ2-1
CDR3: CASSIGQGVRNEQFF

V: TRBV19
D: .
length: 15
J: TRBJ1-1
CDR3: CASSRSGWEKTEAFF

V: TRBV15
D: TRBD2
length: 14
J: TRBJ2-5
CDR3: CATSKGRGQETQYF

V: TRBV5-6
D: .
length: 15
J: TRBJ1-1
CDR3: CASSLRQHSNTEAFF

V: TRBV11-2
D: .
length: 14
J: TRBJ1-2
CDR3: CASSPSRSIYGYTF

V: TRBV4-1
D: TRBD1
length: 14
J: TRBJ2-7
CDR3: CASSLGDRPYEQYF

V: TRBV7-2
D: .
length: 15
J: TRBJ1-3
CDR3: CASSGDISSGNTIYF

V: TRBV2
D: .
length: 12
J: TRBJ1-2
CDR3: CASDQTRTGYTF

V: TRBV5-1
D: TRBD1
length: 15
J: TRBJ1-1
CDR3: CASSRSGGRPFEAFF

V: TRBV18
D: .
length: 16
J: TRBJ1-2
CDR3: CASSPNAGVSNYGYTF

V: TRBV7-2
D: TRBD1
length: 14
J: TRBJ2-5
CDR3: CASSAAGGWETQYF

V: TRBV19
D: .
length: 15
J: TRBJ2-5
CDR3: CASSFQAGGQETQYF

V: TRBV30
D: TRBD1
length: 17
J: TRBJ2-3
CDR3: CAWSWTGSRSHTDTQYF

V: TRBV12-5
D: .
length: 14
J: TRBJ2-1
CDR3: CASGLSRQYDEQFF

V: TRBV18
D: TRBD1
length: 16
J: TRBJ1-1
CDR3: CASSPFRAGTDTEAFF

V: TRBV9
D: TRBD1
length: 17
J: TRBJ1-1
CDR3: CASSAGQGAVKNTEAFF

V: TRBV6-1
D: TRBD2
length: 15
J: TRBJ2-4
CDR3: CATRVRGGDKNIQYF

V: TRBV15
D: .
length: 14
J: TRBJ2-7
CDR3: CATSSRRSSYEQYF

V: TRBV7-2
D: TRBD2
length: 18
J: TRBJ2-5
CDR3: CASSLYSQTTSGGPPQYF

V: TRBV6-1
D: TRBD1
length: 16
J: TRBJ1-5
CDR3: CASSGARDRENQPQHF

V: TRBV25-1
D: TRBD1
length: 17
J: TRBJ2-1
CDR3: CASSETGTGGSYNEQFF

V: TRBV7-2
D: TRBD2
length: 15
J: TRBJ2-3
CDR3: CASSPDGGREDTQYF

V: TRBV5-5
D: TRBD1
length: 16
J: TRBJ1-5
CDR3: CASSPSVWDRRQPQHF

V: TRBV9
D: TRBD1
length: 14
J: TRBJ1-2
CDR3: CASSGTGGNYGYTF

V: TRBV10-2
D: .
length: 15
J: TRBJ1-3
CDR3: CASRDSPFSGNTIYF

V: TRBV6-1
D: .
length: 15
J: TRBJ1-6
CDR3: CASSEVTGVNSPLHF

V: TRBV10-2
D: TRBD1
length: 16
J: TRBJ2-7
CDR3: CASSDRGQGRAYEQYF

V: TRBV6-1
D: TRBD1
length: 14
J: TRBJ1-2
CDR3: CASSQDRGNYGYTF

V: TRBV7-2
D: TRBD1
length: 16
J: .
CDR3: CASSTGDRRSSYEQYF

V: TRBV6-5
D: .
length: 15
J: TRBJ1-6
CDR3: CASSYSQGYNSPLHF

V: TRBV28
D: TRBD1
length: 15
J: TRBJ2-3
CDR3: CASRGPGQVTDTQYF

V: TRBV19
D: .
length: 16
J: TRBJ1-3
CDR3: CASSTERDDRGNTIYF

V: TRBV5-1
D: TRBD2
length: 15
J: TRBJ2-3
CDR3: CASSGTSGYTDTQYF

V: TRBV7-2
D: TRBD1
length: 15
J: TRBJ1-4
CDR3: CASSLGGTANEKLFF

V: TRBV28
D: .
length: 15
J: TRBJ2-3
CDR3: CASSPTRQVTDTQYF

V: TRBV4-1
D: .
length: 15
J: TRBJ1-3
CDR3: CASSYPGRAGNTIYF

V: TRBV6-5
D: TRBD1
length: 15
J: TRBJ1-1
CDR3: CASSYSGTVNTEAFF

V: TRBV5-1
D: TRBD2
length: 13
J: TRBJ2-5
CDR3: CASGSSGAETQYF

V: TRBV7-3
D: .
length: 13
J: TRBJ1-1
CDR3: CASSLRGGGEAFF